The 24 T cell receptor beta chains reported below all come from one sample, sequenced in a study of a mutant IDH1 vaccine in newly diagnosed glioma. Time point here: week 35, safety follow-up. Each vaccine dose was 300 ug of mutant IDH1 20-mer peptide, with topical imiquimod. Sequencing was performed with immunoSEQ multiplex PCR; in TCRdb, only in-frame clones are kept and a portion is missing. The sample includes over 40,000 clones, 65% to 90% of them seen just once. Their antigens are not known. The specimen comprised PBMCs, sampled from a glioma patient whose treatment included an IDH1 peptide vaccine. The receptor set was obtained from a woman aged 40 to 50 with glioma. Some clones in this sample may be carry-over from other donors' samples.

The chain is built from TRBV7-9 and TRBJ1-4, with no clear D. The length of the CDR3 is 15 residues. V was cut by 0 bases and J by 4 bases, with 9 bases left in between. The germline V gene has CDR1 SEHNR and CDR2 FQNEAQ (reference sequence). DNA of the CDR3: TGTGCCAGCAGCTTAGCGGGGAGTCTTAATGAAAAACTGTTTTTT. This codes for CASSLAGSLNEKLFF.

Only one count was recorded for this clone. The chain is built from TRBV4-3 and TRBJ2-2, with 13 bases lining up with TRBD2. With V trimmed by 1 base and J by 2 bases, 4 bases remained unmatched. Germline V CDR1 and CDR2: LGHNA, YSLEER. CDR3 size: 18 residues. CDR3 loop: CASSQVLAGGPNTGELFF. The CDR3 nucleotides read TGCGCCAGCAGCCAAGTACTAGCGGGAGGGCCTAACACCGGGGAGCTGTTTTTT.

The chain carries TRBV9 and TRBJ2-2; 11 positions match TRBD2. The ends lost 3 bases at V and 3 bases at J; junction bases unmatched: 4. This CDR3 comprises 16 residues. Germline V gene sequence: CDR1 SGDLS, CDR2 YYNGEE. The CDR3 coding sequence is TGTGCCAGCAGCGAGAAGGGACTAGCGGACACCGGGGAGCTGTTTTTT. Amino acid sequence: CASSEKGLADTGELFF. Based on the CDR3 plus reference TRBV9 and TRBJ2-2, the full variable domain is DSGVTQTPKHLITATGQRVTLRCSPRSGDLSVYWYQQSLDQGLQFLIQYYNGEERAKGNILERFSAQQFPDLHSELNLSSLELGDSALYFCASSEKGLADTGELFFGEGSRLTVL.

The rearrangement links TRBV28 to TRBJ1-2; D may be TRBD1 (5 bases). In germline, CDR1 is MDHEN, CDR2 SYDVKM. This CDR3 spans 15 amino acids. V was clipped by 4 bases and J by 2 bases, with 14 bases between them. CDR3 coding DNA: TGTGCCAGCAGTTCCCCCGCTCGACAGAACTATGGCTACACCTTC. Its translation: CASSSPARQNYGYTF.

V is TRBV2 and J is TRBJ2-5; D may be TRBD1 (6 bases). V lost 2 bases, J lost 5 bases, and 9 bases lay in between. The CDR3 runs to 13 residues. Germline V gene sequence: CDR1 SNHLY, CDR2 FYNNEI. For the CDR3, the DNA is TGTGCCAGCAGTGAATGGGGGCGGGAGACCCAGTACTTC. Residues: CASSEWGRETQYF.

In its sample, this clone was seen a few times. CDR3 residues: CASSFSPTGSIYEQYF. The DNA of the CDR3 is TGTGCCAGCAGTTTTAGCCCGACAGGGAGTATCTACGAGCAGTACTTC. The chain carries TRBV27 and TRBJ2-7; 7 bases line up with TRBD1. The V segment lost 3 bases and the J segment 3 bases; nucleotides outside the gene matches: 11. The V gene's germline CDR1 is MNHEY and CDR2 SMNVEV (reference sequence). This CDR3 is built from 16 residues.

DNA of the CDR3: TGTGCCAGCAGCTTGCTGCGGGGGGGACTCCTGAACACTGAAGCTTTCTTT. Translation gives CASSLLRGGLLNTEAFF. The chain links TRBV5-4 to TRBJ1-1, with a possible D match to TRBD1 (5 bases). This CDR3 region has 17 residues. Trimming removed 1 base at V and 0 bases at J, with 16 bases between. The germline V gene has CDR1 SGHNT and CDR2 YYREEE (reference sequence).

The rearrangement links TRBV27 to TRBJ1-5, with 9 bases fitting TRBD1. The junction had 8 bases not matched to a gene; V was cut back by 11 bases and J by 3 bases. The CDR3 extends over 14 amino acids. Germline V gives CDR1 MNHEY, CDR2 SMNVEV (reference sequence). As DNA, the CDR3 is TGTGCCCATTTGAGGGACAGGGCCAATCAGCCCCAGCATTTT. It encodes CAHLRDRANQPQHF.

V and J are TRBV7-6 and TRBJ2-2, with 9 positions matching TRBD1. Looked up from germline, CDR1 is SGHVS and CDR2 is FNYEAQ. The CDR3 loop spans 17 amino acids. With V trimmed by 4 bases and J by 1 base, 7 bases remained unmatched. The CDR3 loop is CASSSRNRGLNTGELFF. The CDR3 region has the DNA TGTGCCAGCAGCTCGCGAAACAGGGGGCTGAACACCGGGGAGCTGTTTTTT.

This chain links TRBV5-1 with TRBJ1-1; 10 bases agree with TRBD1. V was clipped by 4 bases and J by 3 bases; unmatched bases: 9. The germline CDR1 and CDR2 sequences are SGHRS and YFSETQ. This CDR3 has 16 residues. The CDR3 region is CASSRATGTGDTEAFF. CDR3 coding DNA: TGCGCCAGCAGCAGGGCAACCGGGACAGGGGACACTGAAGCTTTCTTT.

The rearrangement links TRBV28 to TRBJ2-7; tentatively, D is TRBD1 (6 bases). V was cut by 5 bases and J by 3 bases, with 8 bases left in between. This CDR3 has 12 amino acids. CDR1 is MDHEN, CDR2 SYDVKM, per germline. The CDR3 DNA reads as TGTGCCAGCAGTCAACAGGGCTACGAGCAGTACTTC. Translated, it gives CASSQQGYEQYF.

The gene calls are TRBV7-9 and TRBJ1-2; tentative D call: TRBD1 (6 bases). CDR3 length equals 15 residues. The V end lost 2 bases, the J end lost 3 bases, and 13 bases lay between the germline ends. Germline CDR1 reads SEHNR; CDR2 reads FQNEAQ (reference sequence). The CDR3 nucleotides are TGTGCCAGCAGCTTATTTGGGGAGGGGGACTATGGCTACACCTTC. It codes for CASSLFGEGDYGYTF.

Here the CDR3 DNA reads TGTGCCAGCAGCCAACTCCGGGACTACCCACCCGGGGAGCTGTTTTTT. The encoded protein is CASSQLRDYPPGELFF. The V gene is TRBV14, the J gene TRBJ2-2; TRBD2 agrees at 7 bases. Germline V CDR1 and CDR2: SGHDN, FVKESK. CDR3 length: 16 residues. V gave up 2 bases and J gave up 6 bases; unmatched junction bases: 9.

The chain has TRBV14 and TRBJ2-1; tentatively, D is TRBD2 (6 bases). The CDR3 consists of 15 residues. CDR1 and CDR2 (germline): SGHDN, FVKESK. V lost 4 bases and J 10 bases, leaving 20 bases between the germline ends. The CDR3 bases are TGTGCCAGCAGCCCCGTTCTAGCGCGCCGGGCAGAGCAGTTCTTC. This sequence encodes CASSPVLARRAEQFF.

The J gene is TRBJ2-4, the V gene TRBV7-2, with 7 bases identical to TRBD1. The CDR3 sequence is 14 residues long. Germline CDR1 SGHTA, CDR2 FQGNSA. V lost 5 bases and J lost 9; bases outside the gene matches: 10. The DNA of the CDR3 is TGTGCCAGCAGCCAGGACCCAGGGGGTGGCATTCAGTACTTC. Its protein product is CASSQDPGGGIQYF.

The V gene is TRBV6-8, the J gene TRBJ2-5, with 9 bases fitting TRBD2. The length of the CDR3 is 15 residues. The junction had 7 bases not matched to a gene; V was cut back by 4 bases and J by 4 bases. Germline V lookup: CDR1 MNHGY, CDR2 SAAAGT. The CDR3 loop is CASSLNSGRLETQYF. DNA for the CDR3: TGTGCCAGCAGTTTAAATAGCGGGAGATTAGAGACCCAGTACTTC.

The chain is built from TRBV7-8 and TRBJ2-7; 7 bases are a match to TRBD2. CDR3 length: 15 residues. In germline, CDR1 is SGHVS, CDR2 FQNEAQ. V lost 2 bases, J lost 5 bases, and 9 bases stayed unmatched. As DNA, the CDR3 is TGTGCCAGCAGCTTACTACGCGGGGGTGGAGACGAGCAGTACTTC. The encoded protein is CASSLLRGGGDEQYF.

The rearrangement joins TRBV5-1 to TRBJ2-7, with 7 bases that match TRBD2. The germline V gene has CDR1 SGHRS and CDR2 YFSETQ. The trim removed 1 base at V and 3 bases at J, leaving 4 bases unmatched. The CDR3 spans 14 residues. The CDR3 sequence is CASSLTAGNYEQYF. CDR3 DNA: TGCGCCAGCAGCTTGACAGCGGGGAACTACGAGCAGTACTTC.

The DNA of the CDR3 is TGCGCCAGCACCTTCGAGGGGGCGGACTACAATGAGCAGTTCTTC. Its protein product is CASTFEGADYNEQFF. The chain links TRBV4-1 to TRBJ2-1, with 7 bases identical to TRBD1. CDR3 length equals 15 residues. The V and J ends lost 7 bases and 3 bases, in that order; junction bases with no gene match: 9. The V gene's germline CDR1 is MGHRA and CDR2 YSYEKL.

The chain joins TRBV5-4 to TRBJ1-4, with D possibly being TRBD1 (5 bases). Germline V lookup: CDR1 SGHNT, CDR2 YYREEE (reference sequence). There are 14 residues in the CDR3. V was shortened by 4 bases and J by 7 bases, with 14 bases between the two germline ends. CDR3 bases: TGTGCCAGCAGCCTTAAAGGGGCGAGTGAAAAACTGTTTTTT. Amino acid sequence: CASSLKGASEKLFF.

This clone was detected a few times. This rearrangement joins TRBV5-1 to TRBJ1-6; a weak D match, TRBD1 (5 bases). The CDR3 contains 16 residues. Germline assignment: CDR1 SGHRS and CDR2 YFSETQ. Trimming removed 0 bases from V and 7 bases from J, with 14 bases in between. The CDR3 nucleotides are TGCGCCAGCAGCTTGGATGGGCAGGGCGGCAATTCACCCCTCCACTTT. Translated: CASSLDGQGGNSPLHF.

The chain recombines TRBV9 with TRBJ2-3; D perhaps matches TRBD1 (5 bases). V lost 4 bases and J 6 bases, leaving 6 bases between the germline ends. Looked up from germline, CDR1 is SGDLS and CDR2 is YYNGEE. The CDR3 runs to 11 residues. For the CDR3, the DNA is TGTGCCAGCAGCAAGGGGGATACGCAGTATTTT. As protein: CASSKGDTQYF.

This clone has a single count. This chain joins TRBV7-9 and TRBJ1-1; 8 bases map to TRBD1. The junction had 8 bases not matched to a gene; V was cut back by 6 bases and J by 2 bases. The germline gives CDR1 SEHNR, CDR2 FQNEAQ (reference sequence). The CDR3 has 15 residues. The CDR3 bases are TGTGCCAGCAGTCCCAGGGGGCAGGGAAACACTGAAGCTTTCTTT. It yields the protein CASSPRGQGNTEAFF.

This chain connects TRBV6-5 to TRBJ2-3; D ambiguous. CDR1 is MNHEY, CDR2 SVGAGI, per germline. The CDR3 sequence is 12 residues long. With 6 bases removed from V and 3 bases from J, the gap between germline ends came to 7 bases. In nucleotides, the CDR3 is TGTGCCAGCAGCTACAATACAGATACGCAGTATTTT. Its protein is CASSYNTDTQYF.